This T cell receptor (beta chain) originates from a study of T cells in Graves' hyperthyroidism and ophthalmopathy. This clonotype was detected a few times. Amplified TCR beta CDR3 regions came from RNA transcripts. HTBI primers were employed in a first-round RT-PCR of the TCR CDR3. MiXCR, applied by TCRdb to the multiplex PCR reads, yields one record per CDR3 protein. The repertoire holds around 420,000 distinct CDR3 sequences, with more than 15% as singletons. Clinical symptoms, serum thyroxine, TRAb, thyroid ultrasound and orbital computed tomography informed diagnoses. This CDR3 region has 17 residues. The junction had 10 bases not matched to a gene; V was cut back by 1 base and J by 5 bases. Germline CDR1 MNHEY, CDR2 SVGEGT.

The chain couples TRBV6-2 or TRBV6-3 to TRBJ2-1; 8 bases are shared with TRBD2. The sequence derives from a woman under 30 with Graves' hyperthyroidism. Material for sequencing was blood. The CDR3 coding sequence is TGTGCCAGCAGTTACTACCCGGGACTAGTCCCTCACAATGAGCAGTTCTTC. Encoded protein: CASSYYPGLVPHNEQFF.